This T cell receptor beta chain was obtained from a study of monozygotic twins with inflammatory bowel disease (dated by TCRdb to 2018 to 2020). For the study in its entirety: A total of about 28 monozygotic twin pairs were included in the full study, comprising nine German pairs (four IBD-concordant, five IBD-discordant) and 19 IBD-discordant Danish pairs. Disease-associated traits were sought mainly through comparisons between IBD patients and their genetically identical healthy co-twins within discordant pairs. Each individual had, on average, about 151 000 unique TCRalpha sequences and 181 000 unique TCRbeta sequences available for analysis.

Beyond this particular receptor, the publication reports: No difference in repertoire similarity was observed between concordant and discordant twins, possibly owing to limited statistical power. A decrease in TCRbeta repertoire diversity, as measured by inverse Simpson index, was observed in IBD patients compared with their healthy co-twins. Different T cell subtypes could not be distinguished in the analysis. The results gave no support for a single strong signal or clonotype linked to IBD. Fewer clonotypes were shared with other individuals by IBD patients than by healthy twins, most markedly in patients showing signs of disease activity. Background noise and inter-individual variability may have been introduced into the repertoires by the differing immunosuppressive treatments among patients.

The library relied on 5' RACE. For each TCR library, 3,500 to 4,000 ng of total RNA was used. cDNA was synthesized with SMARTScribe reverse transcriptase in eight separate reactions per sample. During cDNA synthesis, template switching was used to introduce unique molecular identifiers that contained a 6-nucleotide sample barcode. TCRalpha and TCRbeta cDNA was amplified in two nested PCRs of around 15 and 9 cycles, and bead purification was carried out after each PCR. Before amplification, the cDNA was both treated with uracil DNA-glycosylase and purified with the QIAquick PCR purification kit. The second PCR added Illumina TruSeq-compatible adapters along with sample-specific barcodes. TapeStation and Qubit were used to check library quality and concentration, and 4.5 to 6.5 ng of each library was pooled. Sequencing of the pooled libraries was done on an Illumina HiSeq2500 single-index Rapid Run using custom sequencing primers and 2 x 100 bp reads. The original methods were these. MiGEC version 1.2.6 was used for UMI-based consensus assembly, which corrected PCR and sequencing errors. V(D)J alignment, clonotype assembly and CDR3 extraction were performed with MiXCR version 2.1.1. To normalise gene usage, clonotype sharing and MAIT/NKT TCR abundance, the analysis used the top 1000, 10 000 and 20 000 clonotypes per sample. After downsampling to 27 000 UMIs, diversity was calculated as the inverse Simpson index using the vegan R package. Paired Mann-Whitney U tests on discordant twin pairs were used, with Benjamini-Hochberg multiple-testing correction. TCRdb reprocessed the reads; each CDR3 protein sequence makes one entry, and DNA is unavailable. These V and J calls originate from TCRdb's pipeline instead of the authors' own analysis. The sample table includes hundreds of thousands of distinct CDR3 sequences. The top ten clones comprise roughly 2.2% of the sample.

Including cysteine and phenylalanine, the CDR3 has 15 amino acids. Only the protein is available. As encoded in the germline V gene (reference sequence), CDR1 is SEHNR while CDR2 is FQNEAQ. From each donor, a roughly 2.5 ml peripheral blood sample was collected into PAXgene tubes and stored at -80 degrees C. Total RNA was isolated from whole blood with the PAXgene blood miRNA kit on an automated QIAcube, without T cell sorting. Deep TCRalpha and TCRbeta repertoire profiling with unique molecular barcoding was performed on peripheral blood of monozygotic twin pairs concordant or discordant for inflammatory bowel disease. Smoking habits were recorded for all twin pairs, and each individual was classified as a current, former or never smoker. As concerns this clonotype: No cognate antigen has been identified for it.

Sequencing was done on a sample of blood. The chain is encoded by TRBV7-9 joined to TRBJ2-3; TCRdb proposes TRBD2, but this gene call is untestable without DNA. The sequence came from a human donor with ulcerative colitis or Crohn's disease, or a healthy co-twin of an affected twin (not recorded which). The CDR3 protein sequence reads: CASRERGASTDTQYF.